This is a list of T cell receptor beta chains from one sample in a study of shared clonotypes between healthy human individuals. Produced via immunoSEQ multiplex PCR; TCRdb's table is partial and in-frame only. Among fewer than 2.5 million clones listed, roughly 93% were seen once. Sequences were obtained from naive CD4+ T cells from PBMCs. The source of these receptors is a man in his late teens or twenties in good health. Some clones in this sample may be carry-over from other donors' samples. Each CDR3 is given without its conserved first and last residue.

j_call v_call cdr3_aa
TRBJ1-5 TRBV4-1 ASSPTGTGGDQPQH
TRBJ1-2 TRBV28 ASTISASGARGYT
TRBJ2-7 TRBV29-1 SVSSPGSPYEQY
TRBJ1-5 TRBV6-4 ASSDPQVGTQPQH
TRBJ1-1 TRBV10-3 AISERTAGTEAF
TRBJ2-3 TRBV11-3 ASSLGSSGGTDTQY
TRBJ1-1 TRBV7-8 ASSSEVRGAF
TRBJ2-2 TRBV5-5 ASRSDRASGTGELF
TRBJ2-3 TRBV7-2 ASSLGPADTQY
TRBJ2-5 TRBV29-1 SALGTGRTETQY
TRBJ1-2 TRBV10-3 AISAQGPSGGPGGYT
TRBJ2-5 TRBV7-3 ASSPQPPGRGEETQY
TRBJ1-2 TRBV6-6 ASSYSAGSPNYGYT
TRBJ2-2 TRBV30 AWSVVSVTGELF
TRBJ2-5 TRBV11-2 ASSRLAGQETQY
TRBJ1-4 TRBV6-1 ASRAGVAEKLF
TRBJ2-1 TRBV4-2 ASSFGGSSYNEQF
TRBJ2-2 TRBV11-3 ASSLEWGTGELF
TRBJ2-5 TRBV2 ASSVQLAVKTQY
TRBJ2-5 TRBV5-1 ASSLGLADFQETQY
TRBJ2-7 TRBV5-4 ASSLGSGSSYEQY
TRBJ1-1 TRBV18 ASSPSLRNEAF
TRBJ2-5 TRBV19 ASSGARGETQY
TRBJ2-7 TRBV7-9 ASSLGKSSYEQY
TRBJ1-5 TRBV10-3 ATSPGVGNQPQH
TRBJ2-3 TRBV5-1 ASSLQGARTDTQY